The sequence of this T cell receptor (beta chain) was determined in a study of PD-1 blockade in classical Hodgkin lymphoma. In the study overall: Each patient was given nivolumab 3 mg/kg through a vein every 2 weeks.

About this clone: Its antigen is currently unknown.

Study-level findings and limits: There was a significant rise in CD4+ TCR diversity by C4D1, with no such rise for CD8+. The baseline diversity of complete responders showed similarity to that of newly diagnosed patients. Why the repertoires differ is still unclear, perhaps disease activity or prior therapy.

V was shortened by 0 bases and J by 3 bases, with 14 bases between the two germline ends. In germline, CDR1 is SGHDN, CDR2 FVKESK. This CDR3 spans 17 amino acids. Following autologous stem cell transplantation, relapse occurred in every patient, and exposure to brentuximab vedotin varied. The repertoire was sequenced with immunoSEQ multiplex PCR; TCRdb's copy has only in-frame clones and lacks some. The sample lists about 14,000 clones, over 65% occurring once. The chain couples TRBV14 to TRBJ1-4; D call uncertain. The material sequenced was peripheral blood mononuclear cells (PBMCs), taken at baseline. The receptor was isolated from a human donor with classical Hodgkin lymphoma. The CDR3 is CASSQERAGSANEKLFF. CDR3 DNA sequence: TGTGCCAGCAGCCAAGAAAGGGCGGGTTCTGCTAATGAAAAACTGTTTTTT.